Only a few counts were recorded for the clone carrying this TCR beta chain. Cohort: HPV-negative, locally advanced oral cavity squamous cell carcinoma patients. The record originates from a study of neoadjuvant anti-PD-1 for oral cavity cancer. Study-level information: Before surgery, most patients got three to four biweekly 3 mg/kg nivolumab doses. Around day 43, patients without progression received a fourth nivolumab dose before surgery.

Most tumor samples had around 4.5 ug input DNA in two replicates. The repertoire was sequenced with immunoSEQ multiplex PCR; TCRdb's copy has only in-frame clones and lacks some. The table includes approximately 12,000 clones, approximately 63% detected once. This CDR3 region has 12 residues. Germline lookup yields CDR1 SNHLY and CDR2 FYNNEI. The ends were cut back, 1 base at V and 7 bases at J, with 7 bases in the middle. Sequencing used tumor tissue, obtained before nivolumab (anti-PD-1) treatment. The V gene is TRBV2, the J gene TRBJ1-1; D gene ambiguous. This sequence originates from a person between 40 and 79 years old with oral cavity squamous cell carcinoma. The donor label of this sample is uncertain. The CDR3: CASSEVGLEAFF. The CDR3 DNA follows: TGTGCCAGCAGTGAAGTAGGGCTTGAAGCTTTCTTT. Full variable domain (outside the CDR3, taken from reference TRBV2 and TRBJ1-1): EPEVTQTPSHQVTQMGQEVILRCVPISNHLYFYWYRQILGQKVEFLVSFYNNEISEKSEIFDDQFSVERPDGSNFTLKIRSTKLEDSAMYFCASSEVGLEAFFGQGTRLTVV.